These 11 T cell receptor beta chains were all obtained from the same sample, sequenced in a study of cytotoxic CD8 clonotypes in ibrutinib-treated CLL (dated by TCRdb to the early 2020s). Libraries were built with the immunoSEQ multiplex PCR assay. This immuneACCESS table, as held by TCRdb, lists in-frame sequences with V and J called but not all clones. Of the missing ones, under half trace to an unresolved V gene in checked studies; the others have no known cause. This sample is represented by 68,000 or so clones; about 64% of them were singletons. Together, the top ten hold 5.7% of the sample. In the paper's terms, the time point label means: approximately eleven months on ibrutinib. The starting material was PBMCs, obtained after 12 months of ibrutinib treatment. Receptor source: a human donor with chronic lymphocytic leukemia.

This rearrangement joins TRBV7-2 to TRBJ2-3; the D is unclear. V was shortened by 5 bases and J by 0 bases, with 12 bases between the two germline ends. The germline V gene encodes CDR1 SGHTA and CDR2 FQGNSA. This CDR3 contains 15 residues. The CDR3: CASSRDPLSTDTQYF. CDR3 sequence (DNA): TGTGCCAGCAGCCGCGACCCTCTTAGCACAGATACGCAGTATTTT. Supplemented by reference TRBV7-2 and TRBJ2-3, the full variable domain reads GAGVSQSPSNKVTEKGKDVELRCDPISGHTALYWYRQSLGQGLEFLIYFQGNSAPDKSGLPSDRFSAERTGGSVSTLTIQRTQQEDSAVYLCASSRDPLSTDTQYFGPGTRLTVL.

The rearrangement joins TRBV2 to TRBJ1-2, with unresolved D. This CDR3 is 11 amino acids long. Trimming left V 9 bases short and J 4 bases short, with 9 bases between. CDR1 and CDR2 (germline): SNHLY, FYNNEI. The CDR3 here is CASQAGYGYTF. The CDR3 region has the DNA TGTGCCAGTCAAGCAGGCTATGGCTACACCTTC.

This sequence joins TRBV4-2 and TRBJ2-7, with D perhaps assigned TRBD1 or TRBD2 (6 bases each). The CDR3 extends over 13 amino acids. Germline values: CDR1 LGHNA, CDR2 YNFKEQ. Trimming took off 0 bases at V and 5 bases at J, with 8 bases between the two ends. The CDR3: CASSQEGGNEQYF. For the CDR3, the DNA is TGTGCCAGCAGCCAAGAGGGGGGCAACGAGCAGTACTTC.

The sample holds one count of this clone. V usage is TRBV4-2 and J usage is TRBJ1-6; no clear D gene. Germline CDR1 and CDR2: LGHNA and YNFKEQ. The CDR3 sequence is 15 residues long. The V end lost 1 base, the J end lost 9 bases, and 13 bases lay between the germline ends. The CDR3 protein is CASSQVAIIPSPLHF. The CDR3 coding sequence is TGTGCCAGCAGCCAAGTAGCAATAATCCCTTCACCCCTCCACTTT.

V is TRBV2 and J is TRBJ2-2; D possibly corresponds to TRBD1 (6 bases). The CDR3 is made up of 13 amino acids. Trimming pared 10 bases from V and 4 bases from J, leaving 13 bases between. Germline CDR1 SNHLY, CDR2 FYNNEI. This CDR3 reads CATHIRGTGELFF. CDR3 DNA: TGTGCCACCCACATCAGGGGCACCGGGGAGCTGTTTTTT.

V gene TRBV4-2 combines with J gene TRBJ2-5; D might be TRBD2 (5 bases). V lost 1 base and J lost 5, with 14 bases in between. The CDR3 runs to 15 residues. Germline CDR1 and CDR2: LGHNA and YNFKEQ. The CDR3 here is CASSQGLAGVETQYF. The CDR3 DNA is TGTGCCAGCAGCCAAGGGCTAGCCGGTGTCGAGACCCAGTACTTC.

The V call is TRBV14, the J call TRBJ1-1; 7 nucleotides line up with TRBD1. Germline V gene data show CDR1 as SGHDN and CDR2 as FVKESK. The CDR3 is 13 amino acids. With 3 bases clipped from V and 4 bases from J, the junction kept 2 bases outside the gene matches. The CDR3 reads CASSHDRVTEAFF. CDR3 coding DNA: TGTGCCAGCAGCCATGACAGGGTCACTGAAGCTTTCTTT.

The J gene is TRBJ2-3, the V gene TRBV7-6; 11 bases are shared with TRBD2. The CDR3 extends over 17 amino acids. Germline CDR1 reads SGHVS; CDR2 reads FNYEAQ. The trim removed 4 bases at V and 3 bases at J, leaving 9 bases unmatched. The CDR3 DNA is TGTGCCAGCAGCTCCCGGACTAGCGGGTCTGGGACAGATACGCAGTATTTT. Its protein is CASSSRTSGSGTDTQYF.

Only one count was recorded for this clone. The chain uses TRBV7-3 and TRBJ2-3, with D hard to call. V was trimmed by 5 bases and J by 2 bases, leaving 11 bases between them. The CDR3 loop spans 14 amino acids. Germline assignment: CDR1 SGHTA and CDR2 FQGTGA. The CDR3, as DNA: TGTGCCAGCAGCCCCCTCTTCAACACAGATACGCAGTATTTT. Translating gives CASSPLFNTDTQYF. The complete variable domain, with remaining parts taken from reference TRBV7-3 and TRBJ2-3, reads GAGVSQTPSNKVTEKGKYVELRCDPISGHTALYWYRQSLGQGPEFLIYFQGTGAADDSGLPNDRFFAVRPEGSVSTLKIQRTERGDSAVYLCASSPLFNTDTQYFGPGTRLTVL.

This clone was found a few times. This sequence joins TRBV5-1 and TRBJ2-1; D possibly corresponds to TRBD1 (6 bases). V lost 0 bases and J 2 bases, leaving 9 bases between the germline ends. Germline-derived CDR1 and CDR2 are SGHRS and YFSETQ. The CDR3 runs to 15 residues. The CDR3 bases are TGCGCCAGCAGCTTGGGGGACACCACCTACAATGAGCAGTTCTTC. It encodes CASSLGDTTYNEQFF.

Points on this clone: One end of the junction does not line up with germline, which may come from a read error. The J gene is TRBJ2-7, the V gene TRBV15; TRBD2 aligns across 8 bases. Germline lookup yields CDR1 LNHNV and CDR2 YYDKDF (reference sequence). The CDR3 spans 15 residues. The CDR3 region is CATSREGQGLGDCHF. In nucleotides, the CDR3 is TGTGCCACCAGCAGGGAGGGGCAGGGACTAGGGGACTGCCACTTC.